This T cell receptor (beta chain) derives from a study of T cell responses to AZD1222 COVID-19 vaccine. Concerning this clone: Antigen: not known.

The protocol was immunoSEQ multiplex PCR, while the TCRdb copy is restricted to in-frame clones and leaves out a portion. There are fewer than 200,000 clones in the sample; almost 90% occur only once, and roughly 0.5% lies in the top ten. Study-wide findings and caveats: Researchers report vaccine-associated CD4 TCRs spanning spike, with dominance at 160-218 and 743-854. Samples come after the peak T cell response, not at day 14. Possibly, clonal diversity was underestimated; donors were largely white British and included more females. Recipients of two AZD1222 doses showed rising Spike-specific TCR breadth and depth.

V lost 1 base, J lost 1 base, and 5 bases lay in between. The CDR3 has 13 amino acids. The germline CDR1 and CDR2 sequences are LGHNA and YSLEER. The sequence came from an adult in good health. V usage is TRBV4-3 and J usage is TRBJ2-7, with D uncertain. The sample here was peripheral blood, taken on day 0 of AZD1222 vaccination. CDR3 protein: CASSQAVSYEQYF. As DNA, the CDR3 is TGCGCCAGCAGCCAAGCGGTTTCCTACGAGCAGTACTTC.